Listed below are T cell receptor beta chains from one sample, sequenced in a study of blood T cells in healthy people across ages. TCRdb analysed the 5' RACE reads with MiXCR anew, one entry per CDR3 protein. The sample includes approximately 1,100,000 distinct CDR3 sequences, around 45% seen only once; the top ten take 15% to 20%. Sequenced: blood. These receptors were obtained from a woman in her sixties or seventies in good health. CDR3s include the opening cysteine and the closing phenylalanine or tryptophan. The D gene is left open where the match is weak. Where a row states a size, it is once, few, many or the class of an expanded clone; other rows omit it.

J | V | size | D | DNA | CDR3
TRBJ1-2 | TRBV14 | - | - | TGTGCCAGCAGCCAAGTCGGCAGGGGCGACTATGGCTACACCTTC | CASSQVGRGDYGYTF
TRBJ2-3 | TRBV3-1 | once | TRBD2 | TGTGCCAGCAGCCCCCTCGGAGGAGGGAGGGTGAGGGATACGCAGTATTTT | CASSPLGGGRVRDTQYF
TRBJ2-7 | TRBV20-1 | - | TRBD2 | TGCAGTGCTAGAGTCGGGACTAGCGGGACCAATGAGCAGTACTTC | CSARVGTSGTNEQYF
TRBJ2-7 | TRBV9 | - | TRBD2 | TGTGCCAGCAGCGGGAGGGGGGCTAGCGGGATCCATGAGCAGTACTTC | CASSGRGASGIHEQYF
TRBJ1-5 | TRBV20-1 | - | - | TGCAGTGCTAGAGATTCGGGCAGAGAGTATCAGCCCCAGCATTTT | CSARDSGREYQPQHF
TRBJ2-1 | TRBV9 | - | - | TGTGCCAGCAGCGGAGGTGGCGTGCATGAGCAGTTCTTC | CASSGGGVHEQFF
TRBJ2-3 | TRBV27 | - | - | TGTGCCAGCAGTTTTTACCGTTCCGATACGCAGTATTTT | CASSFYRSDTQYF
TRBJ2-1 | TRBV28 | - | TRBD2 | TGTGCCAGCAGTTTAGCTCTAGCGGGAGATTGGGAGCAGTTCTTC | CASSLALAGDWEQFF
TRBJ1-2 | TRBV2 | - | - | TGTGCCAGCAGGACGACTAACTATGACTACACCTTC | CASRTTNYDYTF
TRBJ2-7 | TRBV7-9 | - | - | TGTGCCAGCAGCCCTTTAAGGCCAGCGTTCCACGAGCAGTACTTC | CASSPLRPAFHEQYF
TRBJ1-4 | TRBV15 | - | - | TGTGCCACCAGCAGAGATGTAACCAGGGGAAGTGGGGAAAAACTGTTTTTT | CATSRDVTRGSGEKLFF
TRBJ2-1 | TRBV12-3/TRBV12-4 | once | - | TGTGCCAGCAGCCCCCGGGCCCCCTACAATGAGCAGTTCTTC | CASSPRAPYNEQFF
TRBJ2-5 | TRBV12-3/TRBV12-4 | - | - | TGTGCCAGCAGTTTCGGGTCATCGGAGACCCAGTACTTC | CASSFGSSETQYF
TRBJ2-7 | TRBV29-1 | few | - | TGCAGCGTTGGGGACTCCTTCTACGAGCAGTACTTC | CSVGDSFYEQYF
TRBJ1-5 | TRBV6-2/TRBV6-3 | few | TRBD1 | TGTGCCAGCAGTTACCCCTCTGGACAGGCTTCTAGGCAGCCCCAGCATTTT | CASSYPSGQASRQPQHF
TRBJ2-7 | TRBV30 | - | - | TGTGCCTGCGGGGTAGGGCCCTACGAGCAGTACTTC | CACGVGPYEQYF
TRBJ2-7 | TRBV20-1 | few | TRBD2 | TGCAGTGCTAGAGTGGGGGGGATCGCCTACGAGCAGTACTTC | CSARVGGIAYEQYF
TRBJ2-4 | TRBV29-1 | - | - | TGCGGCGTTGTAGCAATAAACGACCAAGGTGGCATTCAGTACTTC | CGVVAINDQGGIQYF
TRBJ2-3 | TRBV28 | - | TRBD2 | TGTGCCAGCAACTTTCGTGGTAGCGGGACCTACACAGATACGCAGTATTTT | CASNFRGSGTYTDTQYF
TRBJ2-7 | TRBV9 | - | TRBD2 | TGTGCCAGCAGCATAGGGCCTAGCGGGAGGTCCTACGAGCAGTACTTC | CASSIGPSGRSYEQYF
TRBJ2-7 | TRBV25-1 | - | - | TGTGCCAGCAGCGCTCGCGGTGAGTCCTACGAGCAGTACTTC | CASSARGESYEQYF
TRBJ2-1 | TRBV6-2/TRBV6-3 | - | - | TGTGCCAGCACGATCGGGACAACGAACAATGAGCAGTTCTTC | CASTIGTTNNEQFF
TRBJ2-7 | TRBV15 | few | TRBD2 | TGTGCCACCAGCTCACCGGGAGGGAGCTCCTACGAGCAGTACTTC | CATSSPGGSSYEQYF
TRBJ2-5 | TRBV13 | - | TRBD2 | TGTGCCAGCAGCCCCGGACTAGCGGGAGTAAAGACCCAGTACTTC | CASSPGLAGVKTQYF
TRBJ2-7 | TRBV9 | - | - | TGTGCCAGCAGCGTAGAGTCCCCCACCTACGAGCAGTACTTC | CASSVESPTYEQYF
TRBJ2-2 | TRBV29-1 | - | TRBD2 | TGCAGCGTCGGCGGGGGCGGGGAGCTGTTTTTT | CSVGGGGELFF
TRBJ2-7 | TRBV6-2/TRBV6-3 | - | - | TGTGCCAGCAGTATCCCATCAGGAATAACCTACGAGCAGTACTTC | CASSIPSGITYEQYF
TRBJ2-5 | TRBV2 | - | TRBD2 | TGTGCCAGCAGACCCCGGACTAGCGGGAGGGCTAGGGATGAGCAGTACTTC | CASRPRTSGRARDEQYF
TRBJ2-5 | TRBV29-1 | - | - | TGCAGCGTTGGAGATATAGAGACCCAGTACTTC | CSVGDIETQYF
TRBJ1-1 | TRBV27 | - | - | TGTGCCAGCAGTTTATCCCTACCAGGGCAGAGGATGAACACTGAAGCTTTCTTT | CASSLSLPGQRMNTEAFF
TRBJ2-3 | TRBV5-4 | few | - | TGTGCCAGCAGCCCAAGTTCGGAAGATACGCAGTATTTT | CASSPSSEDTQYF
TRBJ2-1 | TRBV5-1 | few | TRBD1 | TGCGCCAGCAGCTCGCCGGGACAGTCCTACAATGAGCAGTTCTTC | CASSSPGQSYNEQFF
TRBJ2-7 | TRBV6-5 | few | - | TGTGCCAGCAGTTACGCCGAAAGCTCCTACGAGCAGTACTTC | CASSYAESSYEQYF
TRBJ2-1 | TRBV28 | - | - | TGTGCCAGCAGTCCCCCCAACCGACGCAATGAGCAGTTCTTC | CASSPPNRRNEQFF
TRBJ1-1 | TRBV12-3/TRBV12-4 | - | - | TGTGCCAGCAGGGGGCAGTCGGAAACTGAAGCTTTCTTT | CASRGQSETEAFF
TRBJ2-3 | TRBV10-1 | - | TRBD2 | TGCGCCAGCAGTGACCCGCTAGCGGCGACGCAGTATTTT | CASSDPLAATQYF
TRBJ2-5 | TRBV10-3 | - | TRBD1 | TGTGCCATGACGGGACAGGTCGACAATGAGCAGTACTTC | CAMTGQVDNEQYF
TRBJ2-1 | TRBV6-1 | few | - | TGTGCCAGCAGCGAACACAGGGATGAGCAGTTCTTC | CASSEHRDEQFF
TRBJ2-1 | TRBV20-1 | many | TRBD1 | TGCAGTGCTACTCTAACAGGGGGTGAGCAGTTCTTC | CSATLTGGEQFF
TRBJ2-5 | TRBV28 | - | TRBD1 | TGTGCCAGCAGTTCACCCGGGACAGCGTACCAAGAGACCCAGTACTTC | CASSSPGTAYQETQYF
TRBJ2-3 | TRBV9 | - | - | TGTGCCAGCAGCGTCGGGAGAGGGTTTTCTAGCACAGATACGCAGTATTTT | CASSVGRGFSSTDTQYF
TRBJ1-2 | TRBV7-9 | - | - | TGTGCCAGCAGCTTGGGCAGTCTCTATGGCTACACCTTC | CASSLGSLYGYTF
TRBJ2-5 | TRBV20-1 | - | - | TGCAGTGCTAGAGATCAGGCGAGAAAAGAGACCCAGTACTTC | CSARDQARKETQYF
TRBJ2-7 | TRBV28 | - | - | TGTGCCAGCAATCAGGTGGGGGGCTCGGACGAGCAGTACTTC | CASNQVGGSDEQYF
TRBJ2-7 | TRBV15 | - | - | TGTGCCACCAGCAGAGATCTCGGCTACGAGCAGTACTTC | CATSRDLGYEQYF
TRBJ2-7 | TRBV7-9 | few | - | TGTGCCAGCAGCCCCCCGGACATCTACGAGCAGTACTTC | CASSPPDIYEQYF
TRBJ2-1 | TRBV20-1 | - | - | TGCAGTGCTCAAGGGGGGACCTACAATGAGCAGTTCTTC | CSAQGGTYNEQFF
TRBJ1-5 | TRBV12-3/TRBV12-4 | - | - | TGTGCCAGCAGACCCGGACACGGACTTGGGCCCCAGCATTTT | CASRPGHGLGPQHF
TRBJ2-3 | TRBV14 | - | TRBD2 | TGTGCCAGCAGCCGGGGCCCGGCTAGCGGGAAGCCTAGCACAGATACGCAGTATTTT | CASSRGPASGKPSTDTQYF
TRBJ2-7 | TRBV28 | - | - | TGTGCCAGCGGGCCCCCCTGGCAGTCGTTCTACGGGCAGTACTTC | CASGPPWQSFYGQYF
TRBJ2-7 | TRBV5-1 | - | - | TGCGCCAGCAGCTTGGATGCAGGGGCCTACGAGCAGTACTTC | CASSLDAGAYEQYF
TRBJ2-2 | TRBV9 | - | - | TGTGCCAGCAGCGTAAGGGGAAACACCGGGGAGCTGTTTTTT | CASSVRGNTGELFF
TRBJ2-1 | TRBV6-2/TRBV6-3 | - | TRBD2 | TGTGCCAGCAGCAGGGGCGGGGGACTAGCGGGAGGGCGCCTCTACAATGAGCAGTTCTTC | CASSRGGGLAGGRLYNEQFF
TRBJ2-7 | TRBV20-1 | - | - | TGCAGTGCTAGAGGGGTACGGGGGCGATTATACGAGCAGTACTTC | CSARGVRGRLYEQYF